This is a list of T cell receptor beta chains from one sample in a study of technical replicates of blood from several donors. Sequencing was performed with immunoSEQ multiplex PCR; in TCRdb, only in-frame clones are kept and a portion is missing. Here the sample spans about 100,000 clones, around 95% being singletons. Sequencing was carried out using T cells isolated from PBMCs. The receptors originated from a human donor in good health. CDR3s include the opening cysteine and the closing phenylalanine or tryptophan. The D gene is left open where the match is weak. A clone size is listed for some rows: how often the clone was seen (once, few, many), or a class if it is expanded.

>NA|NA|TRBJ2-5|TRBV7-9
CASSFGGETQYF
TGTGCCAGCAGCTTCGGGGGAGAGACCCAGTACTTC
>TRBD1|NA|TRBJ1-1|TRBV10-3
CAISPGGLLNTEAFF
TGTGCCATCTCTCCAGGGGGCCTCTTGAACACTGAAGCTTTCTTT
>NA|NA|TRBJ2-7|TRBV6-6
CASSYQRGYEQYF
TGTGCCAGCAGTTACCAACGGGGCTACGAGCAGTACTTC
>TRBD2|NA|TRBJ2-3|TRBV9
CASSVAGREGDTQYF
TGTGCCAGCAGCGTAGCGGGACGGGAGGGAGATACGCAGTATTTT
>TRBD2|NA|TRBJ2-7|TRBV27
CASSLSVAGGLFSYEQYF
TGTGCCAGCAGTTTATCGGTAGCGGGAGGACTCTTCTCCTACGAGCAGTACTTC
>NA|NA|TRBJ2-1|TRBV28
CASSSGGPSYNEQFF
TGTGCCAGCAGTTCCGGGGGACCAAGCTACAATGAGCAGTTCTTC
>NA|NA|TRBJ2-3|TRBV27
CASSLSGIGADTQYF
TGTGCCAGCAGTTTGTCCGGGATTGGGGCAGATACGCAGTATTTT
>TRBD1|NA|TRBJ2-5|TRBV19
CASSTDREETQYF
TGTGCCAGTAGTACCGACAGGGAAGAGACCCAGTACTTC
>NA|NA|TRBJ1-4|TRBV30
CAWSQGVKEKLFF
TGTGCCTGGAGTCAGGGTGTAAAAGAAAAACTGTTTTTT
>TRBD1|NA|TRBJ2-6|TRBV9
CASSVGTGINSGANVLTF
TGTGCCAGCAGCGTAGGGACAGGCATCAACTCTGGGGCCAACGTCCTGACTTTC
>NA|NA|TRBJ1-3|TRBV5-5
CASSLWTASGNTIYF
TGTGCCAGCAGCTTGTGGACAGCCTCTGGAAACACCATATATTTT
>TRBD1|NA|TRBJ2-4|TRBV18
CASSWRTGLFNIQYF
TGTGCCAGCTCCTGGCGGACAGGTCTCTTCAACATTCAGTACTTC
>NA|NA|TRBJ1-2|TRBV27
CASSPSGGYGYTF
TGTGCCAGCAGTCCGTCAGGTGGCTATGGCTACACCTTC
>TRBD2|NA|TRBJ2-3|TRBV27
CASSFTREDGDTQYF
TGTGCCAGCAGTTTTACCCGGGAGGATGGAGATACGCAGTATTTT
>TRBD1|few|TRBJ2-7|TRBV13
CASSYRGESSYEQYF
TGTGCCAGCAGCTACAGGGGCGAAAGCTCCTACGAGCAGTACTTC
>TRBD2|NA|TRBJ2-5|TRBV9
CASSVGGGVQETQYF
TGTGCCAGCAGCGTAGGCGGGGGAGTCCAAGAGACCCAGTACTTC